A single T cell receptor (beta chain) is shown here with its context. What it binds is unknown. The data were obtained in a study of cytomegalovirus exposure and HLA in healthy donors. Study findings and constraints: Whilst most TCR sequences proved rare, a subset of public TCRs occurred across many donors.

Researchers ran the PCR with 60 Vbeta and 13 Jbeta primers. This table comes from immunoSEQ multiplex PCR, and its TCRdb copy is limited to in-frame clones, with some not included. The data show 160,000 or so clones, around 70% seen once. The receptor was derived from a man aged 18 to 30 in good health and CMV-seropositive. Sequencing used PBMCs.

CDR3 protein: CASSFGISEKLFF. Here the CDR3 DNA reads TGTGCCAGCAGTTTCGGTATTTCCGAAAAACTGTTTTTT. The chain is built from TRBV28 and TRBJ1-4, with D hard to call. V dropped 3 bases and J dropped 8 bases, with 10 bases sitting between them. The CDR3 contains 13 residues. The germline gives CDR1 MDHEN, CDR2 SYDVKM.